This TCR beta chain was captured in a study of cytomegalovirus exposure and HLA in healthy donors (dated by TCRdb to the late 2010s). A note on the overall study: An earlier analysis of 587 of the donors reported 250 to 350 Gb of sequence data and 117 million unique TCR beta sequences from about 200 million T cells. Of the roughly 420 genotyped donors, 65% to 90% were placed in the genetic ancestry cluster associated with self-reported Caucasian donors. Genome-wide SNP genotypes for about 65% of the roughly 670 donors were used in a later genetic analysis, which treated that subset as a discovery cohort. To predict cytomegalovirus infection status, the study combined high-throughput TCR immunosequencing, statistical association of individual TCRs with disease status, and machine learning. Every discovery cohort repertoire had been produced on one sequencing platform. Donor age, sex, ethnicity and CMV serostatus were compiled together with the repertoire data. Typing coverage differed by locus: A, B, C, DRB1 and DQB1 were typed in roughly 620-630 donors, DQA1 in about 550, DPA1 in 600 to 610, and DPB1 in 400 to 480. Among 398 genotyped donors of the cohort, an average of around 250,000 unique TCR beta nucleotide sequences was sequenced per donor, of which roughly 17% were non-productive. The T cell repertoires of some 700 subjects were profiled by immunosequencing and related to cytomegalovirus serostatus. In an earlier analysis of about 590 of the donors, high-throughput TCR beta sequencing was used to judge whether each TCR beta V gene segment behaved as functional or pseudogenic. An early release covering about 600 HLA-typed donors comprised approximately 290 gigabases of sequencing data and tens of millions of unique TCR sequences. The study was designed to test whether signatures of past pathogen exposure could be identified by cataloging public T cell receptors. A later analysis re-examined previously published TCR beta repertoires from about 670 donors and added high-resolution HLA genotyping to investigate patterns of TCR occurrence. The later analysis used no new phenotypic data to find candidate immune exposures, relying instead on TCR beta sequences and their occurrence across donors. Roughly 5 DR-DQ haplotypes were handled as single units for association and clustering, since linkage in the cohort was strong. HLA typing included class I and class II loci at four-digit resolution. Along with the approximately 650-subject first cohort, a separate validation cohort of over 90 different subjects was used.

Ends trimmed: V by 3 bases, J by 5 bases; bases unmatched to a gene: 7. Reading from cysteine to phenylalanine, the CDR3 counts 14 amino acids. Of the read, only the CDR3 DNA is kept; its 42 bases are in frame from base 1. The germline V gene encodes CDR1 SQVTM and CDR2 ANQGSEA. The cohort was made up of around 720 healthy bone marrow donors. Cohort members were all nominally healthy when sampled, although unrecorded immune exposures were likely present. The donor tested CMV seropositive, placing the donor among the roughly 270 seropositive members of the cohort. Each donor provided a peripheral blood sample, and peripheral blood mononuclear cells were used for TCR beta sequencing. Genomic DNA was extracted from the blood cell samples with the Qiagen DNeasy Blood Extraction Kit. Library prep was done by the immunoSEQ multiplex PCR assay. A mixture of 60 forward primers for TCR Vbeta segments and 13 reverse primers for TCR Jbeta segments was used in the multiplex PCR. The CDR3 region of rearranged TCR beta genes was amplified from genomic DNA with a multiplex PCR assay. Amplified TCR beta libraries were sequenced as 87-base-pair reads on the Illumina HiSeq System. Processing in the source paper ran as follows. Across the 700 or so repertoires, a later analysis counted some 80 million unique TCR beta chains, 8.5 million to 12 million of which were shared by at least two donors. Raw reads were error-corrected and collapsed into unique sequences with a nearest-neighbor algorithm that merged closely related sequences to remove PCR and sequencing errors. V, D and J gene segments were assigned by aligning CDR3 sequences to IMGT reference sequences. Each retained sequence needed at least a six-nucleotide match to both a V gene segment and a J gene segment. Rearrangements were classified as productive when the CDR3 lacked stop codons and remained in frame with V and J, and all other rearrangements were classified as non-productive. Following IMGT convention, CDR3 was defined as the stretch from the second conserved V-encoded cysteine up to the conserved J-encoded phenylalanine. Sequences without an unambiguous match to a single V gene segment were excluded from the earlier analysis of a few hundred of the donors. An earlier analysis of 450 to 650 of the donors called V segments functional above 56.7% productive rearrangements and segregating when the between-donor standard deviation exceeded 5%. A statistical classification framework was built for diagnosing cytomegalovirus status from the catalog of TCR beta chain sequences. V and J gene assignment, in a later analysis, came from comparing TCR nucleotide sequences with IMGT/GENE-DB human TR gene sequences. Using the TCRdist pipeline, a later analysis assigned CDR3 sequences along with most-parsimonious VDJ recombination scenarios. A later analysis defined each TCR beta chain by its CDR3 amino acid sequence plus V-gene family, and excluded reads lacking a unique V-gene family. In a later analysis, 500 to 700 highly shared, low-generation-probability nucleotide sequences were removed to address suspected cross-contamination and a sequencing artifact. A later analysis calculated a clonal expansion index for each public chain from normalized within-repertoire ranks of inferred template counts. A later analysis computed generation probabilities with a VDJ recombination model fitted to out-of-frame rearrangements, and checked the results against IGoR. In a later analysis, hypergeometric tests were used to score TCR-TCR, TCR-HLA and TCR-CMV co-occurrence, with a repertoire-size bias correction applied to TCR pairs. A later analysis estimated false discovery rates by permuting HLA or CMV assignments 20 times. In a later analysis, co-occurring TCRs were grouped with DBSCAN, and TCRdist sequence similarity was added when clustering was performed within HLA-allele-positive subsets. Repertoires with fewer than 30,000 or more than 120,000 public chains were left out of co-occurrence clustering, as were four to six repertoires with anomalous nucleotide sharing. Imported from immuneACCESS, the table was reduced by TCRdb to in-frame sequences with V and J called. These copies leave out some clones; in studies compared against another copy, an unresolved V gene accounts for under half, and the cause of the remainder is not known. V, J and clone size derive from that table, while D and trimming were established from the DNA sequence. The sample yields about 170,000 clones; almost 80% were counted once. Almost 6.5% of the sample is in the top ten clones.

Of note for this clone: Its antigen has not been determined. No base quality values were provided; no much bigger clone lies one nucleotide off.

What the research found in general, with its limitations: According to a later analysis, parvovirus B19, influenza, CMV and Epstein-Barr virus appeared linked to several top co-occurrence clusters. In a later analysis, the rate of TCR association differed among HLA loci, with DRB1 alleles having the most associated TCRs and HLA-C alleles having the fewest. In this cohort, only TCR beta chains were sequenced, and detectable features were limited by the absence of alpha or paired-chain data. In a later analysis, most CMV-associated TCR beta chains were found to appear HLA-restricted, with HLA associations seemingly driven largely by CMV exposure. Most TCR sequences were seen in very few donors, while some public TCRs were found in many individuals. A later genetic analysis associated a missense DCLRE1C variant with V-gene and J-gene trimming of TCR beta chains, and an independent cohort replicated the association. According to a later genetic analysis, donors in an Asian-associated ancestry cluster had fewer N-insertions in productive TCRs than the approximately 690-donor mean. Approximately 18 rarely observed V segments, including chromosome 9 orphons, were excluded from the earlier analysis of 550 to 700 of the donors because counts were too low. The authors suggested that the approach could potentially be generalized to other disease states and immunological phenotypes. In both the original and validation cohorts, the classifier was reported to diagnose cytomegalovirus status with high specificity and sensitivity. In a later analysis, HLA-associated TCR beta chains were found to be more clonally expanded and to have lower generation probabilities than equally common non-associated chains. For the cohort, immune exposure information was limited to CMV serostatus. At a false discovery rate of 0.05, a later analysis linked 16,951 TCR beta sequences to specific HLA alleles. Presence/absence analyses assumed roughly uniform sequencing depth across donors, an assumption that may not hold. Some IMGT-functional V segments, including TRBV6-2 and TRBV6-3, could not be distinguished by the 87-base-pair reads and were therefore excluded. Linkage disequilibrium might explain the correlated functional status among segregating V segments, but an unknown experimental factor could not be ruled out. In vitro tests confirmed that a few of the cytomegalovirus-associated TCR beta chains recognize cytomegalovirus antigens. Because HLA typing was missing for some donors at each locus, association tests included only the typed subset. When HLA alleles, especially DR and DQ, strongly co-occurred, TCR associations were difficult to assign to individual alleles. The study gave a list of about 160 TCR beta chains associated with cytomegalovirus. In an earlier analysis of approximately 590 of the donors, most TCR beta V segments appeared in productive rearrangements about 87% or about 30% of the time, broadly matching IMGT annotations. A group of highly shared sequence variants was considered likely to be a technical artifact of the sequencing pipeline. A further reported finding was that TCR beta sequences accurately predicted the HLA-A and HLA-B alleles for most subjects in the first cohort.

The clonotype was recovered from a man aged 35 to 55 in good health and CMV-seropositive. Sequenced sample: PBMCs. The chain is encoded by TRBV29-1 joined to TRBJ2-3; TRBD1 aligns with 8 central bases. CDR3 loop: CSVERTGFRDTQYF. The nucleotides are TGCAGCGTTGAGCGGACAGGGTTCCGAGATACGCAGTATTTT.